These 26 T cell receptor beta chains came from one sample sequenced in a study of T cell repertoires in cytomegalovirus infection (dated by TCRdb to between 2018 and 2020). TCRdb shows the sequencer as Illumina HiSeq 1500. TCRdb trimmed the raw reads at Q25, called clones with MiXCR and kept productive beta chains. Duplicate CDR3 protein sequences are folded into a single record with the most common DNA and genes. The sample contains 90,000 to 120,000 distinct CDR3 sequences, roughly a quarter of them found a single time. Together, the top ten hold about 39% of the sample. Material: CD8+ T cells from PBMCs. These receptors originate from a human donor in good health (CMV status not recorded). Some clones in this sample may be carry-over from other donors' samples.

This chain connects TRBV27 to TRBJ2-3, with TRBD2 identical over 8 bases. This CDR3 is 14 amino acids long. The germline V gene encodes CDR1 MNHEY and CDR2 SMNVEV (reference sequence). V was clipped by 5 bases and J by 2 bases; unmatched bases: 3. The CDR3 DNA reads as TGTGCCAGCAGTCGGGGGGGAGTCACAGATACGCAGTATTTT. Its protein is CASSRGGVTDTQYF.

V usage is TRBV20-1 and J usage is TRBJ2-1; 10 bases match TRBD2. The germline V gene has CDR1 DFQATT and CDR2 SNEGSKA (reference sequence). The V and J ends lost 0 bases and 10 bases, in that order; junction bases with no gene match: 9. CDR3 length equals 15 residues. CDR3 DNA sequence: TGCAGTGCTAGAGATGGCCTAGCGGGAGTCCGGGAGCAGTTCTTC. Amino acid sequence: CSARDGLAGVREQFF.

This clonotype was observed many times. The CDR3 region is CASSLNGFPGENTEAFF. The CDR3 bases are TGTGCCAGCAGCTTAAACGGCTTCCCCGGCGAGAACACTGAAGCTTTCTTT. The chain has TRBV7-9 and TRBJ1-1; no firm D call. The CDR3 has 17 amino acids. Germline values: CDR1 SEHNR, CDR2 FQNEAQ (reference sequence). V dropped 2 bases and J dropped 1 base, with 17 bases sitting between them.

V gene TRBV7-2 combines with J gene TRBJ2-2, with a tentative D call TRBD2 (5 bases). The CDR3 has 14 residues. V was pared by 4 bases and J by 13 bases, with 19 bases between. CDR1 is SGHTA and CDR2 is FQGNSA in the germline V gene. The CDR3 loop reads CASSSDYSARGLFF. The CDR3 coding sequence is TGTGCCAGCAGCTCCGACTACTCGGCCCGGGGGCTGTTTTTT.

Of note for this clonotype: This may be a read error, as it is one base from a much larger clone. This rearrangement joins TRBV7-8 to TRBJ2-2; D gene unclear. Deletions cut 3 bases from V and 2 bases from J, with 10 bases between. Germline assignment: CDR1 SGHVS and CDR2 FQNEAQ. The CDR3 has 15 residues. CDR3 in DNA: TGTGCCAGCAGCTTTTGGGAAACTAACACCGGGGAGCTGTTTTTT. Translation gives CASSFWETNTGELFF.

About this clonotype: At one of its ends the junction is not consistent with the germline gene, which may arise from a read error. J is TRBJ2-7 and V is TRBV6-2 or TRBV6-3; TRBD1 aligns across 10 bases. The CDR3 has 12 residues. Germline-derived CDR1 and CDR2 are MNHEY and SVGEGT. As DNA, the CDR3 is TGTGCCAGCAGTCCCCCGGGACAGGGGTTGCACTTC. Translating it yields CASSPPGQGLHF.

This chain uses TRBV24-1 with TRBJ1-5, with 7 bases matching TRBD1. The V segment lost 6 bases and the J segment 2 bases; nucleotides outside the gene matches: 3. The CDR3 extends over 14 amino acids. CDR1 is KGHDR and CDR2 is SFDVKD in the germline V gene. The CDR3, as DNA: TGTGCCACCAGTCCCGGGACAGGCAATCAGCCCCAGCATTTT. As protein: CATSPGTGNQPQHF.

The chain recombines TRBV25-1 with TRBJ2-2; TRBD1 aligns across 7 bases. CDR1 and CDR2 (germline): MGHDK, SYGVNS. Losses at the gene ends were 1 base for V and 4 bases for J; bases not matched to a gene: 3. CDR3 length: 15 amino acids. DNA for the CDR3: TGTGCCAGCAGTGAATGGGACAGTGTCACCGGGGAGCTGTTTTTT. Translation: CASSEWDSVTGELFF.

This clonotype was seen only a few times. This chain joins TRBV19 and TRBJ2-6; D may be TRBD2 (5 bases). The CDR3 is made up of 18 amino acids. Germline values: CDR1 LNHDA, CDR2 SQIVND (reference sequence). V lost 7 bases to trimming and J lost 0 bases, with 19 bases between them. CDR3 protein: CASTIEGVLPSGANVLTF. The CDR3 bases are TGTGCCAGTACCATCGAGGGTGTCTTACCCTCTGGGGCCAACGTCCTGACTTTC.

This clonotype was seen many times. This sequence joins TRBV19 and TRBJ1-1; tentatively, D is TRBD1 (5 bases). Germline lookup yields CDR1 LNHDA and CDR2 SQIVND (reference sequence). The CDR3 sequence is 14 residues long. Trimming removed 9 bases at V and 3 bases at J, with 17 bases between. CDR3 bases: TGTGCCAGCACCTTAGGCAGGGACGACACTGAAGCTTTCTTT. This gives the protein CASTLGRDDTEAFF.

This clonotype was observed a few times. CDR3 nucleotides: TGCAGCGTTGAAGAAAGAGGGGCGGCTAGCGGGAGGGCAACACCTCCAGATACGCAGTATTTT. Its protein product is CSVEERGAASGRATPPDTQYF. The chain combines TRBV29-1 with TRBJ2-3; TRBD2 agrees at 12 bases. Looked up from germline, CDR1 is SQVTM and CDR2 is ANQGSEA. The CDR3 is made up of 21 amino acids. The V and J ends lost 0 bases and 4 bases, in that order; junction bases with no gene match: 20.

This sequence joins TRBV20-1 and TRBJ2-7; no reliable D call. The germline V and J ends were trimmed by 2 bases and 2 bases, with 10 bases remaining between them. CDR3 size: 13 residues. Germline V CDR1 and CDR2: DFQATT, SNEGSKA (reference sequence). CDR3 sequence: CSARIRTAYEQYF. The CDR3, as DNA: TGCAGTGCTAGAATCAGAACCGCCTACGAGCAGTACTTC.

The sample holds many counts of this clonotype. This chain uses TRBV6-2 or TRBV6-3 with TRBJ2-7; 7 bases map to TRBD1. The V and J ends lost 7 bases and 5 bases, in that order; junction bases with no gene match: 11. The CDR3 has 14 residues. Germline CDR1 and CDR2: MNHEY and SVGEGT. The DNA of the CDR3 is TGTGCCAGCAACCCGACAGGGCGGGTGGACGAGCAGTACTTC. Translation: CASNPTGRVDEQYF.

V gene TRBV5-6 combines with J gene TRBJ1-5; D gene uncertain. V dropped 0 bases and J dropped 3 bases, with 7 bases sitting between them. The germline V gene encodes CDR1 SGHDT and CDR2 YYEEEE. The CDR3 runs 14 residues. CDR3: CASSLGQPNQPQHF. The CDR3 DNA sequence: TGTGCCAGCAGCTTGGGTCAGCCCAATCAGCCCCAGCATTTT. Using reference TRBV5-6 and TRBJ1-5 for the parts outside the CDR3, the full variable domain is DAGVTQSPTHLIKTRGQQVTLRCSPKSGHDTVSWYQQALGQGPQFIFQYYEEEERQRGNFPDRFSGHQFPNYSSELNVNALLLGDSALYLCASSLGQPNQPQHFGDGTRLSIL.

In this sample, this clonotype turned up a few times. V and J are TRBV4-3 and TRBJ1-1; D is ambiguous. CDR1 and CDR2 from the germline V gene are LGHNA and YSLEER. The ends were cut back, 0 bases at V and 1 base at J, with 9 bases in the middle. CDR3 length: 15 amino acids. As DNA, the CDR3 is TGCGCCAGCAGCCAAGATCCAGACTCGAACACTGAAGCTTTCTTT. Its protein is CASSQDPDSNTEAFF.

Only a few counts were recorded for this clonotype. The chain has TRBV7-8 and TRBJ2-1; 14 nucleotides match TRBD2. V lost 5 bases to trimming and J lost 9 bases; unmatched junction nucleotides: 9. Germline V gives CDR1 SGHVS, CDR2 FQNEAQ. The CDR3 consists of 16 residues. The CDR3 sequence is CASSPYRLAGGCEQFF. The CDR3 DNA sequence: TGTGCCAGCAGCCCCTACAGACTAGCGGGAGGGTGTGAGCAGTTCTTC.

This clonotype showed up many times. The chain has TRBV7-9 and TRBJ2-7; D possibly corresponds to TRBD2 (6 bases). The V end was cut by 8 bases, the J end by 0 bases, with 20 bases between. The length of the CDR3 is 16 residues. CDR1 and CDR2 (germline): SEHNR, FQNEAQ (reference sequence). Here the CDR3 reads CASHSLGGVGSYEQYF. Written as DNA, the CDR3 is TGTGCCAGCCATTCGTTGGGCGGGGTTGGCTCCTACGAGCAGTACTTC.

This clonotype has only a few counts. The chain is built from TRBV12-3 or TRBV12-4 and TRBJ2-7; 8 bases fit TRBD2. J lost 4 bases, V lost 2 bases, and 10 bases had no gene match. This CDR3 comprises 16 residues. DNA for the CDR3: TGTGCCAGCAGTTTAACGTCGGGGGGGCCTGGATACGAGCAGTACTTC. Amino acid sequence: CASSLTSGGPGYEQYF.

The rearrangement uses TRBV11-2 and TRBJ2-1; 8 bases map to TRBD1. The CDR3 length is 15 residues. V lost 6 bases, J lost 8 bases, and 12 bases stayed unmatched. Germline assignment: CDR1 SGHAT and CDR2 FQNNGV. The CDR3 DNA reads as TGTGCCAGCAGTTTCGACGGGCAGGGGGCGTATGAGCAGTTCTTC. Its translation: CASSFDGQGAYEQFF.

The J gene is TRBJ2-7, the V gene TRBV7-6; D unclear. Germline V gene sequence: CDR1 SGHVS, CDR2 FNYEAQ. CDR3 length equals 13 residues. V dropped 5 bases and J dropped 2 bases, with 10 bases sitting between them. The CDR3 sequence is CASSLSPTYEQYF. In nucleotides, the CDR3 is TGTGCCAGCAGCCTTTCGCCGACCTACGAGCAGTACTTC.

J is TRBJ2-7 and V is TRBV7-6, with D possibly TRBD2 on 5 matching bases. Trimming removed 5 bases at V and 5 bases at J, with 16 bases between. The CDR3 is made up of 14 amino acids. Looked up from germline, CDR1 is SGHVS and CDR2 is FNYEAQ. The CDR3 sequence: CASSVGGGHDEQYF. CDR3 nucleotides: TGTGCCAGCAGCGTTGGAGGCGGGCATGACGAGCAGTACTTC.

J is TRBJ2-3 and V is TRBV7-6; 9 nucleotides line up with TRBD1. V lost 3 bases to trimming and J lost 6 bases; unmatched junction nucleotides: 19. Germline lookup yields CDR1 SGHVS and CDR2 FNYEAQ. The CDR3 spans 19 residues. CDR3 bases: TGTGCCAGCAGCTTGTTCCCCGGGACAGGGTATGAGGCAGGGGATACGCAGTATTTT. It is translated as CASSLFPGTGYEAGDTQYF.

This clonotype was counted many times. The genes are TRBV27 and TRBJ2-5; D is undetermined. Deletions cut 8 bases from V and 1 base from J, with 14 bases between. Germline CDR1 reads MNHEY; CDR2 reads SMNVEV (reference sequence). The CDR3 is made up of 14 amino acids. CDR3 loop: CASSSARTQETQYF. The CDR3 coding sequence is TGTGCCAGCTCATCTGCTAGGACCCAAGAGACCCAGTACTTC.

This clonotype has just a few counts. This chain links TRBV25-1 with TRBJ1-5; TRBD1 is a possible D gene (5 bases). Germline V gene lookup returns CDR1 MGHDK and CDR2 SYGVNS. There are 14 residues in the CDR3. V was shortened by 2 bases and J by 4 bases, with 9 bases between the two germline ends. The CDR3 DNA sequence: TGTGCCAGCAGTGAAGACAGCCTGAATCAGCCCCAGCATTTT. It translates to CASSEDSLNQPQHF.

This clonotype has ten or more counts. The chain employs TRBV11-2 and TRBJ1-1, with 9 bases identical to TRBD1. Germline loops: CDR1 SGHAT, CDR2 FQNNGV. The CDR3 sequence is 14 residues long. J gave up 6 bases and V 5 bases, and 7 bases lay outside the gene matches. The CDR3 sequence: CASSVTGGGAEAFF. In DNA, the CDR3 is TGTGCCAGCAGCGTGACAGGGGGAGGGGCTGAAGCTTTCTTT.

The sample holds one count of this clonotype. This chain uses TRBV7-9 with TRBJ1-4, with D perhaps TRBD1 (6 bases). V shed 6 bases and J shed 0 bases, with 14 bases lying between them. Germline-derived CDR1 and CDR2 are SEHNR and FQNEAQ (reference sequence). The CDR3 is made up of 16 amino acids. CDR3 region: CASSRSTGPTNEKLFF. The CDR3 DNA reads TGTGCCAGCAGTCGATCGACAGGCCCAACTAATGAAAAACTGTTTTTT.